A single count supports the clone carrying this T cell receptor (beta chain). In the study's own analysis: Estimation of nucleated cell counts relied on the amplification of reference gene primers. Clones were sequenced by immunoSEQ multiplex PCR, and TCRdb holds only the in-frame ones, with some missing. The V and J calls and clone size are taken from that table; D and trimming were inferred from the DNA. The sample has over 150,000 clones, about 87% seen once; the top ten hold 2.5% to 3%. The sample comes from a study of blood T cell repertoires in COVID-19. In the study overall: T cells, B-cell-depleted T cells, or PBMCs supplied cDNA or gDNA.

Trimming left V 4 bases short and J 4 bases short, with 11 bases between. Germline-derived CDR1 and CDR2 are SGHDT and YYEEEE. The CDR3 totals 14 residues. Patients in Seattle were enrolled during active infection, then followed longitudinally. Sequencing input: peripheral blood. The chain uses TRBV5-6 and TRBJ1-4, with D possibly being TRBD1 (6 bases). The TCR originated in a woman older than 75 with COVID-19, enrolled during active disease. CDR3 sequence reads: CASSPGTINEKLFF. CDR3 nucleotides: TGTGCCAGCAGCCCCGGGACAATTAATGAAAAACTGTTTTTT.